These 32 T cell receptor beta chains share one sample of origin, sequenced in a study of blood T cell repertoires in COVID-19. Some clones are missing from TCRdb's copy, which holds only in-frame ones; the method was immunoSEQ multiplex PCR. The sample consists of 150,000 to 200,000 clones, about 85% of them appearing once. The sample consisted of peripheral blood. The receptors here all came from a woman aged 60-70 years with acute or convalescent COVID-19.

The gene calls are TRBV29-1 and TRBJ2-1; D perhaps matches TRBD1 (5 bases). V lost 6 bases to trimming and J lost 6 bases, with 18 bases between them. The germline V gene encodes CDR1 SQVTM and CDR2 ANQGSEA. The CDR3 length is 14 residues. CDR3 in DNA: TGCAGCGTCACCCTGCCGACAGTATTCAATGAGCAGTTCTTC. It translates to CSVTLPTVFNEQFF.

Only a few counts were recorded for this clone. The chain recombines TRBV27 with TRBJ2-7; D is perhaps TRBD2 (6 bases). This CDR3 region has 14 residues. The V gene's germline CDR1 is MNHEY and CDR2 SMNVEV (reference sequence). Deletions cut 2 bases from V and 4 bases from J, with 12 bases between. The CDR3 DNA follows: TGTGCCAGCAGTTTAAATCCGGGGAGGTACGAGCAGTACTTC. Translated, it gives CASSLNPGRYEQYF.

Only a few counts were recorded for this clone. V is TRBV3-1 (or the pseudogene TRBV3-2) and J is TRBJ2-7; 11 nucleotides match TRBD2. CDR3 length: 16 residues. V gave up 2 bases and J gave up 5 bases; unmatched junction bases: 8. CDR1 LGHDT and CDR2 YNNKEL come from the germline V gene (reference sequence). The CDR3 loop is CASSQTTSGSRDEQYF. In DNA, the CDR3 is TGTGCCAGCAGCCAAACAACTAGCGGGAGTCGGGACGAGCAGTACTTC.

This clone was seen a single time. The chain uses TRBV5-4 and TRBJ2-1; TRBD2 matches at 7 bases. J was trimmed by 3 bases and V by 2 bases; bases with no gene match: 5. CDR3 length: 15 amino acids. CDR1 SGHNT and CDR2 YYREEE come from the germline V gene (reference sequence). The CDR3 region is CASSFGTNDYNEQFF. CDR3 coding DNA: TGTGCCAGCAGCTTCGGGACTAACGACTACAATGAGCAGTTCTTC.

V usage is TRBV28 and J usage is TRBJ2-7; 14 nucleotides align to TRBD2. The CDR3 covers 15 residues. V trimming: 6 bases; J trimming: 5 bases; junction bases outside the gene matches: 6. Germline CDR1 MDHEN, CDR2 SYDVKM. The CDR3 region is CASRTSGLAGDEQYF. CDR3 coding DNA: TGTGCCAGCAGGACGTCGGGACTAGCGGGAGACGAGCAGTACTTC. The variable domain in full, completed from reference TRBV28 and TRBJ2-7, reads DVKVTQSSRYLVKRTGEKVFLECVQDMDHENMFWYRQDPGLGLRLIYFSYDVKMKEKGDIPEGYSVSREKKERFSLILESASTNQTSMYLCASRTSGLAGDEQYFGPGTRLTVT.

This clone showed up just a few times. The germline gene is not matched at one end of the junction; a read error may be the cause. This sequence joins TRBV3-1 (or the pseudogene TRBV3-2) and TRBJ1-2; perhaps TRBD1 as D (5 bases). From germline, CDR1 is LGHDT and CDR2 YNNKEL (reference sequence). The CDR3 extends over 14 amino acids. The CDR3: CASTQWGDNYGYTF. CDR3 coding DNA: TGTGCCAGCACCCAATGGGGGGACAACTATGGCTACACCTTC.

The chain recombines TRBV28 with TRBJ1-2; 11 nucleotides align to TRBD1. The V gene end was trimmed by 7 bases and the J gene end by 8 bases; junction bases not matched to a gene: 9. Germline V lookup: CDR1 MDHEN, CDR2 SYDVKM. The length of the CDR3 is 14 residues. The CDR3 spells CASTPGQGVEGYTF. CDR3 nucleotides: TGTGCCAGCACCCCGGGACAGGGGGTTGAAGGCTACACCTTC.

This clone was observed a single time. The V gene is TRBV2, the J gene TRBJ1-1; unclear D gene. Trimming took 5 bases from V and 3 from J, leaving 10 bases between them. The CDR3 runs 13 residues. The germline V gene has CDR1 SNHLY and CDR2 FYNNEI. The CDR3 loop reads CASSLDSDTEAFF. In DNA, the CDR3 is TGTGCCAGCAGTCTGGACTCGGACACTGAAGCTTTCTTT.

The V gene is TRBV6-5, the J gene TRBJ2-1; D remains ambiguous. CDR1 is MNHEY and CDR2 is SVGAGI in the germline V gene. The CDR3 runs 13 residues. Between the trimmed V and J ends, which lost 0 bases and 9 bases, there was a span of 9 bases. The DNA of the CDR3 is TGTGCCAGCAGTTACTCAATATGGAGTGAGCAGTTCTTC. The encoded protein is CASSYSIWSEQFF.

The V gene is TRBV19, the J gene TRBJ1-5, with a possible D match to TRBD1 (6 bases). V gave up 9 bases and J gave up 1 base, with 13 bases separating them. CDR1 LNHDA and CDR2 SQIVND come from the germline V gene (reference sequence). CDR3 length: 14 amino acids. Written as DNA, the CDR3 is TGTGCCAGCTCACAGGGTTCGAGCAATCAGCCCCAGCATTTT. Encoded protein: CASSQGSSNQPQHF.

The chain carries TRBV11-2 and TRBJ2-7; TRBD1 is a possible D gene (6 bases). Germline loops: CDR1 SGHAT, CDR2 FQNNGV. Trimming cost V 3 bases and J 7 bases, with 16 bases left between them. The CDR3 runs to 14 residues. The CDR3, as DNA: TGTGCCAGCAGCTTCGGGACACCTTTGAGGGAGCAGTACTTC. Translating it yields CASSFGTPLREQYF.

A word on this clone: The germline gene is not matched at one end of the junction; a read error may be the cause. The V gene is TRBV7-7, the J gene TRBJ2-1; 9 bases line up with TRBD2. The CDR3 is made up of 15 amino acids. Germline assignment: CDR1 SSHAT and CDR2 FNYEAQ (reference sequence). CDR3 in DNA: TGTGCTAGCAGCTTAGGTAGCGGGAGAGGTAATGAGCAGTTCTTC. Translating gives CASSLGSGRGNEQFF.

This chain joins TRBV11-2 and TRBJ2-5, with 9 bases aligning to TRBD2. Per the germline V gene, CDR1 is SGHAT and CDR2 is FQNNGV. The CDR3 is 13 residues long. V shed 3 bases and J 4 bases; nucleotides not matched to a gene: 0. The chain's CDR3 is CASSLTSGETQYF. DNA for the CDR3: TGTGCCAGCAGCTTGACTAGCGGAGAGACCCAGTACTTC.

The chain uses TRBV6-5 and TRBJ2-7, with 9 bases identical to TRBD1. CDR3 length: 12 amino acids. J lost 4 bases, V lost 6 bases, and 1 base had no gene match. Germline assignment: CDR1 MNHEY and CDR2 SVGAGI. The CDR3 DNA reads TGTGCCAGCAGGACAGGGGGGTACGAGCAGTACTTC. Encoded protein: CASRTGGYEQYF.

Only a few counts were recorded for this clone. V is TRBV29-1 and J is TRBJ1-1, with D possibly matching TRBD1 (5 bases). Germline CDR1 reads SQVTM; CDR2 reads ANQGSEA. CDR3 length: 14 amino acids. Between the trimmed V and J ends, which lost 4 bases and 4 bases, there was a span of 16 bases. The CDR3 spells CSVGLGAVGTEAFF. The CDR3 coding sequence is TGCAGCGTTGGGTTAGGGGCCGTGGGCACTGAAGCTTTCTTT.

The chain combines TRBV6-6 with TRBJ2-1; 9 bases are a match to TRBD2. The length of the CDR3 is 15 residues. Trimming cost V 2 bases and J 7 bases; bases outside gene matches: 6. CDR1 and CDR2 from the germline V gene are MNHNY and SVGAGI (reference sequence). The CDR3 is CASSYPAGGPNEQFF. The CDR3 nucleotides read TGTGCCAGCAGTTACCCCGCGGGAGGGCCGAATGAGCAGTTCTTC.

The chain's CDR3 is CASSVDGFGGLAGTDTQYF. The CDR3 nucleotides read TGTGCCAGCAGCGTAGACGGATTTGGGGGGCTAGCGGGCACAGATACGCAGTATTTT. This sequence joins TRBV9 and TRBJ2-3; a weak D match, TRBD2 (7 bases). Per the germline V gene, CDR1 is SGDLS and CDR2 is YYNGEE. The CDR3 has 19 residues. Deletions cut 0 bases from V and 1 base from J, with 21 bases between.

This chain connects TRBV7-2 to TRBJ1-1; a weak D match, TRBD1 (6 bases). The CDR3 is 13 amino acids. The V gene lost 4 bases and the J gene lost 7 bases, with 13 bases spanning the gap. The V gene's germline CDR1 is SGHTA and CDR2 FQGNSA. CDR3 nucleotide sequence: TGTGCCAGCAGCTCTAACAGGGTGGGTGAAGCTTTCTTT. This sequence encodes CASSSNRVGEAFF.

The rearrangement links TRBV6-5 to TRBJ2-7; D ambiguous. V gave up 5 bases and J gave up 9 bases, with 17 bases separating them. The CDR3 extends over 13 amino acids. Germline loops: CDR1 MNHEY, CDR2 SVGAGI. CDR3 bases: TGTGCCAGCAGTAACCCTAGTGACCTATGGCAGTACTTC. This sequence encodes CASSNPSDLWQYF.

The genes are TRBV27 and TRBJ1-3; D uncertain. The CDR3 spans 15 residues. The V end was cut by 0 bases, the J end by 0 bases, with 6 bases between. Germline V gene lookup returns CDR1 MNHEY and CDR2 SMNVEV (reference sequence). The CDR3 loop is CASSLSYSSGNTIYF. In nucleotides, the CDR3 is TGTGCCAGCAGTTTATCTTACAGCTCTGGAAACACCATATATTTT.

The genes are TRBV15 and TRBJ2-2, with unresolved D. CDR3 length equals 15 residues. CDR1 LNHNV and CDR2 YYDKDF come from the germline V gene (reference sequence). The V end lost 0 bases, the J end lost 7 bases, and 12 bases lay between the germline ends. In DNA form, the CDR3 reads TGTGCCACCAGCAGAGAAGACATGGATAACGGGGAGCTGTTTTTT. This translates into CATSREDMDNGELFF. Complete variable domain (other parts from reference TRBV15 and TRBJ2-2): DAMVIQNPRYQVTQFGKPVTLSCSQTLNHNVMYWYQQKSSQAPKLLFHYYDKDFNNEADTPDNFQSRRPNTSFCFLDIRSPGLGDTAMYLCATSREDMDNGELFFGEGSRLTVL.

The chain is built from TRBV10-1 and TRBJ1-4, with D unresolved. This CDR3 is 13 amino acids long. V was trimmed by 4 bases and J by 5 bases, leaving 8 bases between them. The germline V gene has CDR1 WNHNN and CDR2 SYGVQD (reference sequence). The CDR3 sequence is CASSAGGNEKLFF. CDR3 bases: TGCGCCAGCAGTGCAGGAGGGAATGAAAAACTGTTTTTT.

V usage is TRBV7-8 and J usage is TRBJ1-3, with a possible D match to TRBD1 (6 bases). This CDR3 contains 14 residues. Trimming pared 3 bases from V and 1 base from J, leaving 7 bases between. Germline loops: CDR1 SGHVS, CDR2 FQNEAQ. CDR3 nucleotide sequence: TGTGCCAGCAGCTTCCAGGGGTCTGGAAACACCATATATTTT. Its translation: CASSFQGSGNTIYF.

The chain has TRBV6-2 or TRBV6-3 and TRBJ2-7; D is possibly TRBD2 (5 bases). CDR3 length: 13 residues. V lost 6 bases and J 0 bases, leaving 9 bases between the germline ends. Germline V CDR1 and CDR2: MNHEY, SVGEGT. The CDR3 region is CASSPGLSYEQYF. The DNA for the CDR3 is TGTGCCAGCAGCCCAGGACTCTCCTACGAGCAGTACTTC.

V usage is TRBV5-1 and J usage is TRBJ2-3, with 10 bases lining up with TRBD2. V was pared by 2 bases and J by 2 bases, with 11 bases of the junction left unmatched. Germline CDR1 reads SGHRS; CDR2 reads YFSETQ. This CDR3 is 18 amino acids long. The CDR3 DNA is TGCGCCAGCAGCTTAATCTCTAGCGGGAGTACTATCACAGATACGCAGTATTTT. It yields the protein CASSLISSGSTITDTQYF.

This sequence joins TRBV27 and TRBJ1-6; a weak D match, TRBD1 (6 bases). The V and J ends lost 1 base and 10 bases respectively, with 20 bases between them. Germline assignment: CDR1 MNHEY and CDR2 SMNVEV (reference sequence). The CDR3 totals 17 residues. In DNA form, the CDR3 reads TGTGCCAGCAGTTTATGGGCAGGAAGCACAGGGCGATCACCCCTCCACTTT. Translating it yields CASSLWAGSTGRSPLHF.

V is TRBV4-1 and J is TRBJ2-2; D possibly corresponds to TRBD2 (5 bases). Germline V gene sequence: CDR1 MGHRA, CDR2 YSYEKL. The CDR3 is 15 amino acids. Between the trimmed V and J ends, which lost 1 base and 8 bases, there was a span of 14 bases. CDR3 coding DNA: TGCGCCAGCAGCCAAGTATTTCGGGAATCAGGGGAGCTGTTTTTT. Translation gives CASSQVFRESGELFF.

The CDR3 reads CASSARQGAVGELFF. The CDR3 DNA follows: TGTGCCAGCAGCGCCCGACAGGGGGCAGTCGGGGAGCTGTTTTTT. The chain employs TRBV11-2 and TRBJ2-2; TRBD1 aligns across 10 bases. This CDR3 is built from 15 residues. V was pared by 5 bases and J by 7 bases, with 7 bases of the junction left unmatched. CDR1 is SGHAT, CDR2 FQNNGV, per germline. Together with reference TRBV11-2 and TRBJ2-2, the CDR3 gives the full variable domain: EAGVAQSPRYKIIEKRQSVAFWCNPISGHATLYWYQQILGQGPKLLIQFQNNGVVDDSQLPKDRFSAERLKGVDSTLKIQPAKLEDSAVYLCASSARQGAVGELFFGEGSRLTVL.

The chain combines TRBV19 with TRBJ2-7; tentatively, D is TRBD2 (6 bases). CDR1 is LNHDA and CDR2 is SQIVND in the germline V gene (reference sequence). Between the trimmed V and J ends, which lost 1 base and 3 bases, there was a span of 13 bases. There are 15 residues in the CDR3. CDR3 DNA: TGTGCCAGTAGTATAGGAGCGACTAGAGGCTACGAGCAGTACTTC. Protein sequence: CASSIGATRGYEQYF.

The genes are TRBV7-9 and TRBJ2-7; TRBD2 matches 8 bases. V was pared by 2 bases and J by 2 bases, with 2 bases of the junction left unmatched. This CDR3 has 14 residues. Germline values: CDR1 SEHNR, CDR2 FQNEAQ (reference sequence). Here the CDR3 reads CASSLSGRAYEQYF. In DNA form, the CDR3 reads TGTGCCAGCAGCTTAAGCGGGAGAGCCTACGAGCAGTACTTC.

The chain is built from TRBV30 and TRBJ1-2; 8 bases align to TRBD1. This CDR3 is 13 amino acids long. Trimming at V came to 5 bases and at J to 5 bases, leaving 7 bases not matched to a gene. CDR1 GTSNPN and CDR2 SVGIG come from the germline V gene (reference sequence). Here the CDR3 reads CAWGRTGRYGYTF. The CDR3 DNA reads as TGTGCCTGGGGCCGGACAGGGCGGTATGGCTACACCTTC.

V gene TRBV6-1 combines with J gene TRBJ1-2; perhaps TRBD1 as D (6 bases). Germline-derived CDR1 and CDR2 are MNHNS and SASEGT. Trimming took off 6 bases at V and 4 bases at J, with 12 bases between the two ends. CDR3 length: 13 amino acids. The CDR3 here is CASSRGGAYGYTF. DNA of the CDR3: TGTGCCAGCAGCCGCGGGGGCGCCTATGGCTACACCTTC.